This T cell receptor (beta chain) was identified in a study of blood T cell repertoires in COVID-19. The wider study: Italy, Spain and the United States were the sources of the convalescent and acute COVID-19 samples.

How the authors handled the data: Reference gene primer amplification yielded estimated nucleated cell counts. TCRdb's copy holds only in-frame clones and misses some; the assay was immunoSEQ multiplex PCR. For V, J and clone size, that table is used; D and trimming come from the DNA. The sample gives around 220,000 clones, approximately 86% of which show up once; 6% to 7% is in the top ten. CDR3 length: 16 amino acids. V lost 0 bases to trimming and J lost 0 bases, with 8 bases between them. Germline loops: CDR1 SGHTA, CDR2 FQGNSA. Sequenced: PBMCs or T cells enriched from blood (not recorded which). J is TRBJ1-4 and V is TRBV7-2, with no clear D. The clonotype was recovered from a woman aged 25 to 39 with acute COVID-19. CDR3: CASSLAGAATNEKLFF. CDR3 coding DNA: TGTGCCAGCAGCTTAGCGGGAGCGGCAACTAATGAAAAACTGTTTTTT.